What follows are 8 T cell receptor beta chains derived from one specimen sequenced in a study of T cell changes during pregnancy in multiple sclerosis. Only in-frame clones appear in the TCRdb table, and some are missing; sequencing was by immunoSEQ multiplex PCR. Of 80,000 to 95,000 clones in the sample, 93% were seen once. Here the sequenced sample was peripheral blood, taken in the third trimester of pregnancy. The receptor set was obtained from a female donor in good health, enrolled as a control in a pregnancy study.

The chain has TRBV19 and TRBJ2-7; D is unresolved. This CDR3 spans 14 amino acids. Germline V lookup: CDR1 LNHDA, CDR2 SQIVND (reference sequence). Trimming took 5 bases from V and 0 from J, leaving 11 bases between them. This chain's CDR3 is CASSPTLSSYEQYF. The DNA of the CDR3 is TGTGCCAGTAGTCCGACACTTAGCTCCTACGAGCAGTACTTC.

The V call is TRBV6-4, the J call TRBJ1-2, with TRBD1 as a possible D gene (5 bases). Germline V gene sequence: CDR1 MRHNA, CDR2 SNTAGT. The CDR3 length is 16 residues. V lost 6 bases to trimming and J lost 5 bases, with 22 bases between them. The CDR3 reads CASSRGAEGGLYGYTF. The CDR3 DNA is TGTGCCAGCAGCAGAGGGGCGGAGGGTGGACTATATGGCTACACCTTC.

The J gene is TRBJ2-7, the V gene TRBV4-1; a weak D match, TRBD2 (6 bases). Germline V gene data show CDR1 as MGHRA and CDR2 as YSYEKL. With 2 bases removed from V and 3 bases from J, the gap between germline ends came to 20 bases. This CDR3 has 17 residues. The CDR3: CASSQRSLGGRNYEQYF. The DNA of the CDR3 is TGCGCCAGCAGCCAACGGTCCCTCGGTGGGAGGAACTACGAGCAGTACTTC.

About this clone: Other DNA sequences in the sample encode the same CDR3. V and J are TRBV29-1 and TRBJ1-1; TRBD1 is a possible D gene (5 bases). The germline V gene has CDR1 SQVTM and CDR2 ANQGSEA. Trimming left V 7 bases short and J 1 base short, with 10 bases between. This CDR3 contains 12 residues. The CDR3 sequence: CSAGGGNTEAFF. CDR3 DNA sequence: TGCAGCGCCGGCGGGGGGAACACTGAAGCTTTCTTT.

The CDR3 reads CASSLVSGTTPINEQFF. In nucleotides, the CDR3 is TGTGCCAGCAGCTTAGTTAGCGGGACCACTCCTATCAATGAGCAGTTCTTC. This chain links TRBV7-9 with TRBJ2-1; 8 bases map to TRBD2. This CDR3 spans 17 amino acids. Germline V gene lookup returns CDR1 SEHNR and CDR2 FQNEAQ (reference sequence). With V trimmed by 1 base and J by 6 bases, 11 bases remained unmatched. The whole variable domain, remainder taken from reference TRBV7-9 and TRBJ2-1, is DTGVSQNPRHKITKRGQNVTFRCDPISEHNRLYWYRQTLGQGPEFLTYFQNEAQLEKSRLLSDRFSAERPKGSFSTLEIQRTEQGDSAMYLCASSLVSGTTPINEQFFGPGTRLTVL.

This sequence joins TRBV2 and TRBJ1-1; 8 bases are a match to TRBD1. The CDR3 is 14 residues long. V shed 6 bases, J shed 4 bases, and the junction held 7 bases outside the gene matches. Per the germline V gene, CDR1 is SNHLY and CDR2 is FYNNEI. CDR3 sequence reads: CASSNRGVSTEAFF. The CDR3 DNA reads as TGTGCCAGCAGCAACAGGGGGGTATCCACTGAAGCTTTCTTT.

This chain connects TRBV28 to TRBJ1-4; no firm D call. Trimming shortened V by 2 bases and J by 4 bases, and 8 bases separated the two germline ends. The CDR3 is made up of 14 amino acids. The germline gives CDR1 MDHEN, CDR2 SYDVKM. The CDR3 region is CASSLAGYNEKLFF. In DNA, the CDR3 is TGTGCCAGCAGTTTAGCAGGATATAATGAAAAACTGTTTTTT.

This sequence joins TRBV19 and TRBJ2-1, with D maybe TRBD2 (5 bases). The ends were cut back, 1 base at V and 0 bases at J, with 10 bases in the middle. Germline V gives CDR1 LNHDA, CDR2 SQIVND (reference sequence). The CDR3 contains 16 residues. In nucleotides, the CDR3 is TGTGCCAGTAGTATAGGGCTCGGGGTCTCCTACAATGAGCAGTTCTTC. It translates to CASSIGLGVSYNEQFF.